These 7 T cell receptor beta chains came from one sample sequenced in a study of shared clonotypes between healthy human individuals. Some clones are missing from TCRdb's copy, which holds only in-frame ones; the method was immunoSEQ multiplex PCR. Of millions of clones in the sample, roughly 95% were seen once. Terminally differentiated effector memory CD45RA+ cells were excluded from the naive CD8 cells, which were CD45RO-negative and positively selected for CCR7. Sequencing used naive CD8+ T cells sorted from blood. These receptors were obtained from a man aged 18 to 29 in good health.

V usage is TRBV2 and J usage is TRBJ1-3, with a tentative D call TRBD1 (5 bases). Germline V gene sequence: CDR1 SNHLY, CDR2 FYNNEI. Trimming took 4 bases from V and 0 from J, leaving 19 bases between them. This CDR3 spans 18 amino acids. For the CDR3, the DNA is TGTGCCAGCAGTGGACGATCGGGACGGACCCTCTCTGGAAACACCATATATTTT. Its translation: CASSGRSGRTLSGNTIYF.

The chain joins TRBV7-6 to TRBJ2-3, with 11 bases fitting TRBD2. The CDR3 contains 16 residues. From germline, CDR1 is SGHVS and CDR2 FNYEAQ. With V trimmed by 5 bases and J by 4 bases, 8 bases remained unmatched. CDR3 nucleotides: TGTGCCAGCAGCCGAGCTCTAGCGGGAGGATCAGATACGCAGTATTTT. It encodes CASSRALAGGSDTQYF.

For this clone: Other DNA sequences in the sample encode the same CDR3. The rearrangement uses TRBV5-6 and TRBJ2-7, with 7 nucleotides matching TRBD1. The germline V gene encodes CDR1 SGHDT and CDR2 YYEEEE. J gave up 4 bases and V 0 bases, and 4 bases lay outside the gene matches. The CDR3 sequence is 14 residues long. The CDR3 protein is CASSLGQGGYEQYF. CDR3 DNA: TGTGCCAGCAGCTTGGGACAGGGCGGGTACGAGCAGTACTTC.

This clone was observed once. The same CDR3 is also encoded by other DNA sequences in this sample. V usage is TRBV7-9 and J usage is TRBJ2-6; D remains unclear. From germline, CDR1 is SEHNR and CDR2 FQNEAQ (reference sequence). Trimming took off 1 base at V and 0 bases at J, with 4 bases between the two ends. The CDR3 has 15 amino acids. Here the CDR3 DNA reads TGTGCCAGCAGCTTAGGGGACTCTGGGGCCAACGTCCTGACTTTC. Translation: CASSLGDSGANVLTF.

The chain employs TRBV6-1 and TRBJ1-5; no clear D gene. V dropped 10 bases and J dropped 5 bases, with 15 bases sitting between them. There are 13 residues in the CDR3. Germline assignment: CDR1 MNHNS and CDR2 SASEGT. The CDR3 spells CATTQSWYQPQHF. CDR3 coding DNA: TGTGCCACAACACAAAGTTGGTATCAGCCCCAGCATTTT.

The chain combines TRBV7-2 with TRBJ1-2; possibly TRBD1 for D (6 bases). Trimming took off 5 bases at V and 0 bases at J, with 25 bases between the two ends. Per the germline V gene, CDR1 is SGHTA and CDR2 is FQGNSA. The CDR3 is 19 residues long. CDR3: CASSQDAGHYLISNYGYTF. CDR3 in DNA: TGTGCCAGCAGCCAAGACGCGGGACACTACTTGATATCTAACTATGGCTACACCTTC.

This clone was detected a few times. Distinct nucleotide sequences in the sample also encode this CDR3. The chain couples TRBV13 to TRBJ1-1, with unresolved D. CDR3 length: 12 residues. Germline V gene data show CDR1 as PRHDT and CDR2 as FYEKMQ (reference sequence). With 0 bases removed from V and 1 base from J, the gap between germline ends came to 0 bases. The chain's CDR3 is CASSLGNTEAFF. The DNA of the CDR3 is TGTGCCAGCAGCTTAGGGAACACTGAAGCTTTCTTT. Filled out from reference TRBV13 and TRBJ1-1, the complete variable domain reads AAGVIQSPRHLIKEKRETATLKCYPIPRHDTVYWYQQGPGQDPQFLISFYEKMQSDKGSIPDRFSAQQFSDYHSELNMSSLELGDSALYFCASSLGNTEAFFGQGTRLTVV.